These 5 T cell receptor beta chains were sequenced from one sample in a study of identical twins. TCRdb fed the 5' RACE reads into MiXCR, producing one record per CDR3 protein. Of approximately 590,000 distinct CDR3 sequences in the sample, 9.6% were seen once. These data were likewise used in another study, on yellow fever vaccine responses in identical twins.

Sample: PBMCs. Receptor source: a woman younger than 30 in good health.

There are a few counts of this clonotype. The chain employs TRBV10-3 and TRBJ1-1; no reliable D call. The CDR3 sequence is 13 residues long. Germline CDR1 reads ENHRY; CDR2 reads SYGVKD. Trimming cost V 3 bases and J 8 bases, with 13 bases left between them. The CDR3 sequence: CAISDLSEPEAFF. For the CDR3, the DNA is TGTGCCATCAGTGATCTAAGTGAACCCGAAGCTTTCTTT.

The chain joins TRBV9 to TRBJ2-1; 7 nucleotides align to TRBD2. The CDR3 covers 15 residues. The V gene's germline CDR1 is SGDLS and CDR2 YYNGEE. The V gene end was trimmed by 3 bases and the J gene end by 4 bases; junction bases not matched to a gene: 7. In DNA, the CDR3 is TGTGCCAGCAGCGCGGGAGCGGGGACTTACAATGAGCAGTTCTTC. This encodes CASSAGAGTYNEQFF.

The V call is TRBV5-1, the J call TRBJ2-1, with D tentatively TRBD2 (7 bases). The V gene's germline CDR1 is SGHRS and CDR2 YFSETQ. This CDR3 has 13 amino acids. V lost 0 bases and J lost 10, with 11 bases in between. CDR3 bases: TGCGCCAGCAGCTTGGCGCGGGGGCGAGAGCAGTTCTTC. It encodes CASSLARGREQFF.

This clonotype was counted only a few times. CDR3 amino acids: CASSDPGGSTDTQYF. For the CDR3, the DNA is TGTGCCAGCAGCGACCCTGGGGGGAGCACAGATACGCAGTATTTT. The chain combines TRBV9 with TRBJ2-3; possible D gene TRBD2, 6 bases. This CDR3 spans 15 amino acids. V lost 3 bases and J lost 0, with 11 bases in between. Germline V gene sequence: CDR1 SGDLS, CDR2 YYNGEE.

The rearrangement joins TRBV5-1 to TRBJ2-3, with 15 bases fitting TRBD2. This CDR3 spans 15 amino acids. Germline values: CDR1 SGHRS, CDR2 YFSETQ. V trimming: 7 bases; J trimming: 6 bases; junction bases outside the gene matches: 6. CDR3 in amino acids: CASGPGTSGRDTQYF. The CDR3 DNA reads as TGCGCCAGCGGCCCCGGGACTAGCGGGAGGGATACGCAGTATTTT.